The present T cell receptor (beta chain) was sequenced within a study of response to subunit inactivated influenza vaccine. Study-wide results and caveats: It was suggested by the authors that few new T cells are recruited by each seasonal influenza vaccination.

Concerning this clonotype itself: Antigen: not known.

TCRdb passed the RT-PCR reads through MiXCR, listing each CDR3 protein once. The table lists more than 400,000 distinct CDR3 sequences, roughly 7.6% of them singletons. The CDR3 totals 19 residues. Germline V gene lookup returns CDR1 DFQATT and CDR2 SNEGSKA (reference sequence). The V gene lost 0 bases and the J gene lost 0 bases, with 22 bases spanning the gap. The gene calls are TRBV20-1 and TRBJ2-3; D gene uncertain. The sequencing used PBMCs from blood, collected less than 30 months after vaccination. This clonotype was sampled from a man between 50 and 75 years old who received an inactivated influenza vaccine. CDR3 amino acids: CSARDPLDNLATSTDTQYF. CDR3 bases: TGCAGTGCTAGAGATCCGTTGGATAACTTGGCGACTAGCACAGATACGCAGTATTTT.